The present entry profiles one T cell receptor beta chain with its context. Sequenced by immunoSEQ multiplex PCR; TCRdb stores in-frame clones only, minus some. Here the sample spans hundreds of thousands of clones, 86% being singletons. The data originate from a study of blood T cell repertoires in COVID-19. Across under 25 US areas, participants ranged in age from about 18 to 90 years. Cohort 3 donors counted as recovered after two negative PCRs, clearance, or resolved symptoms. Trimming stripped 1 base from V and 1 base from J, with 11 bases between. The germline CDR1 and CDR2 sequences are SGHDN and FVKESK. The CDR3 loop spans 16 amino acids.

Sequencing was performed on PBMCs or T cells enriched from blood (not recorded which). The origin of this receptor is a woman in her fifties or sixties who had recovered from COVID-19. V usage is TRBV14 and J usage is TRBJ2-1; TRBD2 is a possible D gene (5 bases). CDR3 sequence (DNA): TGTGCCAGCAGCCAAGGTAGAGGGTGGTCCTACAATGAGCAGTTCTTC. This encodes CASSQGRGWSYNEQFF.